The 30 T cell receptor beta chains listed next were all sequenced from one sample in a study of blood T cell repertoires in COVID-19. Repertoires were generated with immunoSEQ multiplex PCR, while TCRdb's copy carries only in-frame clones and drops some. The sample consists of 110,000 or so clones, approximately 81% of them appearing once. The sequencing input was peripheral blood. These receptors all come from a man aged 80 or over with acute or convalescent COVID-19.

The chain carries TRBV27 and TRBJ1-3; 9 nucleotides match TRBD1. V lost 6 bases and J lost 4; bases outside the gene matches: 7. Germline CDR1 reads MNHEY; CDR2 reads SMNVEV (reference sequence). The CDR3 is 15 amino acids. As DNA, the CDR3 is TGTGCCAGCAGACCACAGGGGGCTTCAGGAAACACCATATATTTT. Translation gives CASRPQGASGNTIYF.

The chain couples TRBV6-1 to TRBJ2-2, with TRBD1 matching 10 bases. Germline trimming cut 2 bases from V and 6 bases from J; bases unmatched to any gene: 3. The CDR3 consists of 15 residues. The germline gives CDR1 MNHNS, CDR2 SASEGT. For the CDR3, the DNA is TGTGCCAGCAGTGAAATCGGGACAGGGGCCGGGGAGCTGTTTTTT. Encoded protein: CASSEIGTGAGELFF.

In regard to this clone: The junction and the germline gene differ at one end; a read error may be behind it. The chain carries TRBV7-2 and TRBJ2-7, with D perhaps TRBD2 (7 bases). Germline V CDR1 and CDR2: SGHTA, FQGNSA. The CDR3 loop spans 11 amino acids. The CDR3 DNA reads as TGTGCCAGCAGCTCCCTGGGGGGGCAGGCATTC. It yields the protein CASSSLGGQAF.

The table lists this clone with a few counts. The chain recombines TRBV7-2 with TRBJ2-5, with TRBD1 identical over 9 bases. The V gene's germline CDR1 is SGHTA and CDR2 FQGNSA. V was clipped by 8 bases and J by 5 bases; unmatched bases: 9. The CDR3 extends over 14 amino acids. In nucleotides, the CDR3 is TGTGCCAGCGGGGTACAGGGGGCAGGGGAGACCCAGTACTTC. Translating it yields CASGVQGAGETQYF.

The CDR3 protein is CASTPRAGVNSGANVLTF. The CDR3, as DNA: TGCGCCAGCACCCCCCGAGCAGGGGTAAACTCTGGGGCCAACGTCCTGACTTTC. The rearrangement links TRBV23-1 to TRBJ2-6; tentative D call: TRBD1 (6 bases). TRBV23-1 falls under the ORF class, with uncertain function. Between the trimmed V and J ends, which lost 7 bases and 0 bases, there was a span of 19 bases. This CDR3 comprises 18 residues.

The chain has TRBV28 and TRBJ2-7; 7 nucleotides match TRBD2. Germline V gene data show CDR1 as MDHEN and CDR2 as SYDVKM. Losses at the gene ends were 5 bases for V and 4 bases for J; bases not matched to a gene: 8. The CDR3 is made up of 14 amino acids. The CDR3 DNA sequence: TGTGCCAGCAGTCCGCTAGCGGAAATTTACGAGCAGTACTTC. Translation: CASSPLAEIYEQYF.

The rearrangement uses TRBV28 and TRBJ1-1; 12 bases match TRBD1. CDR3 length equals 17 residues. Germline CDR1 MDHEN, CDR2 SYDVKM. Trimming cost V 5 bases and J 0 bases; bases outside gene matches: 7. The CDR3 DNA sequence: TGTGCCAGCAGTCCTCGCCGGGACAGGGGGCTGAACACTGAAGCTTTCTTT. It is translated as CASSPRRDRGLNTEAFF.

The rearrangement uses TRBV7-6 and TRBJ2-2; D is unclear. The CDR3 is 15 amino acids. Looked up from germline, CDR1 is SGHVS and CDR2 is FNYEAQ. V shed 5 bases and J shed 4 bases, with 14 bases lying between them. Here the CDR3 reads CASSVNKVRTGELFF. In DNA, the CDR3 is TGTGCCAGCAGCGTCAACAAAGTACGCACCGGGGAGCTGTTTTTT. The variable domain in full, completed from reference TRBV7-6 and TRBJ2-2, reads GAGVSQSPRYKVTKRGQDVALRCDPISGHVSLYWYRQALGQGPEFLTYFNYEAQQDKSGLPNDRFSAERPEGSISTLTIQRTEQRDSAMYRCASSVNKVRTGELFFGEGSRLTVL.

V and J are TRBV6-5 and TRBJ2-5; possible D gene TRBD1, 6 bases. CDR3 length equals 12 residues. Between the trimmed V and J ends, which lost 6 bases and 4 bases, there was a span of 9 bases. Germline V CDR1 and CDR2: MNHEY, SVGAGI. CDR3 sequence: CASRVGGETQYF. Written as DNA, the CDR3 is TGTGCCAGCAGAGTAGGGGGAGAGACCCAGTACTTC.

The rearrangement joins TRBV27 to TRBJ1-6, with no clear D. V was clipped by 7 bases and J by 4 bases, with 8 bases between them. The CDR3 sequence is 13 residues long. Germline V gene data show CDR1 as MNHEY and CDR2 as SMNVEV (reference sequence). The CDR3 DNA is TGTGCCAGCAAAAAAGCATATAATTCACCCCTCCACTTT. Amino acid sequence: CASKKAYNSPLHF.

Note on this clone: The sample has other DNA sequences that encode this CDR3 too. The CDR3, as DNA: TGTGCCAGCAGTCTAGGACACCCGAACACTGAAGCTTTCTTT. Translated, it gives CASSLGHPNTEAFF. V and J are TRBV28 and TRBJ1-1; D is perhaps TRBD1 (5 bases). Germline V CDR1 and CDR2: MDHEN, SYDVKM. V gave up 5 bases and J gave up 1 base, with 11 bases separating them. The CDR3 sequence is 14 residues long.

The chain couples TRBV18 to TRBJ2-2; TRBD1 aligns across 8 bases. From germline, CDR1 is KGHSH and CDR2 LQKENI. J gave up 1 base and V 0 bases, and 4 bases lay outside the gene matches. CDR3 length: 17 amino acids. The CDR3 coding sequence is TGTGCCAGCTCACCACCGTTAGGGACAGGGAACACCGGGGAGCTGTTTTTT. This translates into CASSPPLGTGNTGELFF.

This clone was seen at least ten times. The chain uses TRBV4-2 and TRBJ1-4, with a weak D call TRBD1 (6 bases). This CDR3 region has 17 residues. CDR1 LGHNA and CDR2 YNFKEQ come from the germline V gene. The V gene lost 1 base and the J gene lost 4 bases, with 16 bases spanning the gap. Here the CDR3 reads CASSQGGRGRGNEKLFF. CDR3 nucleotides: TGTGCCAGCAGCCAAGGGGGCAGGGGCCGCGGTAATGAAAAACTGTTTTTT.

The V gene is TRBV7-2, the J gene TRBJ2-1; 9 bases map to TRBD1. This CDR3 has 15 amino acids. The trim removed 1 base at V and 4 bases at J, leaving 2 bases unmatched. CDR1 and CDR2 from the germline V gene are SGHTA and FQGNSA. Written as DNA, the CDR3 is TGTGCCAGCAGCTTAGACAGGGGGCAATACAATGAGCAGTTCTTC. Protein product: CASSLDRGQYNEQFF.

The J gene is TRBJ2-7, the V gene TRBV20-1, with 7 bases that match TRBD2. The CDR3 is made up of 15 amino acids. The germline V gene has CDR1 DFQATT and CDR2 SNEGSKA (reference sequence). The ends lost 3 bases at V and 0 bases at J; junction bases unmatched: 8. The CDR3 bases are TGCAGTGCTAGTCTACTAGCGCTGAGCTCCTACGAGCAGTACTTC. Its translation is CSASLLALSSYEQYF.

The rearrangement links TRBV6-5 to TRBJ2-5; 7 bases match TRBD1. The V segment lost 6 bases and the J segment 1 base; nucleotides outside the gene matches: 8. Germline CDR1 is MNHEY and CDR2 is SVGAGI. This CDR3 region has 15 residues. The CDR3 DNA reads as TGTGCCAGCAGGAACCCGGGGACAGTCCAAGAGACCCAGTACTTC. Amino acid sequence: CASRNPGTVQETQYF.

This clone was counted once. This sequence joins TRBV29-1 and TRBJ1-3; 9 bases match TRBD1. The CDR3 has 14 residues. Germline trimming cut 4 bases from V and 8 bases from J; bases unmatched to any gene: 9. In germline, CDR1 is SQVTM, CDR2 ANQGSEA. The CDR3 coding sequence is TGCAGCGTTGCGGACCGGGACAGGGCGGACACCATATATTTT. Its translation: CSVADRDRADTIYF.

The CDR3 nucleotides are TGTGCCAGCAGCTTCTCGGGACAGCCCCAGCATTTT. It encodes CASSFSGQPQHF. The chain carries TRBV7-2 and TRBJ1-5; D is unclear. Trimming removed 3 bases at V and 7 bases at J, with 7 bases between. The CDR3 is 12 residues long. Germline V CDR1 and CDR2: SGHTA, FQGNSA.

This chain connects TRBV12-3 or TRBV12-4 to TRBJ1-5; D is uncertain. The CDR3 runs to 13 residues. Trimming cost V 0 bases and J 5 bases, with 5 bases left between them. The CDR3 sequence: CASSLARHQPQHF. In DNA form, the CDR3 reads TGTGCCAGCAGTTTAGCGCGTCATCAGCCCCAGCATTTT.

V and J are TRBV6-5 and TRBJ2-7, with a possible D match to TRBD1 (5 bases). CDR1 and CDR2 from the germline V gene are MNHEY and SVGAGI. The V and J ends lost 6 bases and 1 base respectively, with 10 bases between them. The CDR3 runs 13 residues. The CDR3, as DNA: TGTGCCAGCAGCCCACAGGCGTCCTACGAGCAGTACTTC. It is translated as CASSPQASYEQYF.

The J gene is TRBJ2-3, the V gene TRBV18, with D perhaps matching TRBD2 (5 bases). This CDR3 is built from 15 residues. Looked up from germline, CDR1 is KGHSH and CDR2 is LQKENI. V lost 0 bases, J lost 2 bases, and 9 bases lay in between. CDR3 loop: CASSPPGAVTDTQYF. The CDR3, as DNA: TGTGCCAGCTCACCACCGGGAGCGGTCACAGATACGCAGTATTTT.

The gene calls are TRBV18 and TRBJ2-5, with D tentatively TRBD1 (5 bases). V lost 0 bases, J lost 5 bases, and 10 bases lay in between. In germline, CDR1 is KGHSH, CDR2 LQKENI. The CDR3 is 14 residues long. This chain's CDR3 is CASSPPARAETQYF. CDR3 nucleotide sequence: TGTGCCAGCTCACCACCAGCCAGGGCTGAGACCCAGTACTTC.

This rearrangement joins TRBV5-1 to TRBJ2-2; D ambiguous. CDR1 is SGHRS, CDR2 YFSETQ, per germline. Trimming pared 4 bases from V and 2 bases from J, leaving 12 bases between. This CDR3 has 15 residues. CDR3 region: CASSPDKPNTGELFF. In DNA, the CDR3 is TGCGCCAGCAGCCCAGACAAACCAAACACCGGGGAGCTGTTTTTT.

V and J are TRBV7-9 and TRBJ1-2; TRBD1 is a possible D gene (5 bases). Germline-derived CDR1 and CDR2 are SEHNR and FQNEAQ (reference sequence). The V end lost 1 base, the J end lost 2 bases, and 8 bases lay between the germline ends. The CDR3 is 14 amino acids. The CDR3 DNA reads TGTGCCAGCAGCTTAGGGACAACAAACTATGGCTACACCTTC. It encodes CASSLGTTNYGYTF.

The chain uses TRBV7-2 and TRBJ1-1, with a possible D match to TRBD1 (6 bases). Trimming shortened V by 1 base and J by 4 bases, and 13 bases separated the two germline ends. Germline CDR1 SGHTA, CDR2 FQGNSA. The CDR3 has 15 residues. The CDR3 is CASSLVSGDLTEAFF. The CDR3 coding sequence is TGTGCCAGCAGCTTAGTTTCAGGGGACCTCACTGAAGCTTTCTTT.

The chain couples TRBV30 to TRBJ2-2; 10 bases fit TRBD1. V gave up 2 bases and J gave up 0 bases; unmatched junction bases: 3. The V gene's germline CDR1 is GTSNPN and CDR2 SVGIG (reference sequence). This CDR3 is built from 16 residues. The CDR3 spells CAWSPGQGANTGELFF. CDR3 sequence (DNA): TGTGCCTGGAGTCCCGGACAGGGGGCGAACACCGGGGAGCTGTTTTTT.

This clone was counted only a few times. The chain is built from TRBV18 and TRBJ2-1, with 8 bases aligning to TRBD2. This CDR3 has 14 residues. Germline CDR1 and CDR2: KGHSH and LQKENI. The V and J ends lost 3 bases and 6 bases, in that order; junction bases with no gene match: 4. The CDR3, as DNA: TGTGCCAGCTCACCCAATCTAGCGGGCAATGAGCAGTTCTTC. It yields the protein CASSPNLAGNEQFF.

The chain combines TRBV30 with TRBJ2-2; D perhaps matches TRBD1 (6 bases). V dropped 2 bases and J dropped 6 bases, with 13 bases sitting between them. CDR1 and CDR2 from the germline V gene are GTSNPN and SVGIG (reference sequence). The CDR3 is 14 residues long. The CDR3 loop is CAWSQTGFSGELFF. DNA for the CDR3: TGTGCCTGGAGTCAAACAGGGTTCTCCGGGGAGCTGTTTTTT.

The rearrangement uses TRBV6-5 and TRBJ1-1; no clear D gene. V dropped 0 bases and J dropped 0 bases, with 8 bases sitting between them. Per the germline V gene, CDR1 is MNHEY and CDR2 is SVGAGI. The CDR3 has 15 residues. CDR3: CASSYSRAMNTEAFF. CDR3 in DNA: TGTGCCAGCAGTTACTCGAGGGCTATGAACACTGAAGCTTTCTTT.

The rearrangement uses TRBV5-1 and TRBJ2-5; D perhaps matches TRBD2 (5 bases). Germline values: CDR1 SGHRS, CDR2 YFSETQ. CDR3 length equals 12 residues. Trimming cost V 3 bases and J 4 bases, with 7 bases left between them. The CDR3 here is CASSWAGETQYF. CDR3 bases: TGCGCCAGCAGCTGGGCGGGAGAGACCCAGTACTTC.